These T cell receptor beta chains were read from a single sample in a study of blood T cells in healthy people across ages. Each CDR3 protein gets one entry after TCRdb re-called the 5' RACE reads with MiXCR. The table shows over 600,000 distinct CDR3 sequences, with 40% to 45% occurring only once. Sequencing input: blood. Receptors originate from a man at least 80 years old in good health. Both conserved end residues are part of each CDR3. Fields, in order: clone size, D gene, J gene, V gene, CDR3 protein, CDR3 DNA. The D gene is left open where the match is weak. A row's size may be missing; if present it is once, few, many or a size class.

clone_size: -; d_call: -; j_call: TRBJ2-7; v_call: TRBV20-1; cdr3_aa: CSARDVQAPYEQYF; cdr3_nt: TGCAGTGCTAGAGATGTACAGGCCCCCTACGAGCAGTACTTC
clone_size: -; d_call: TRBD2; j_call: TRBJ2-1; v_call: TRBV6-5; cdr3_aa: CASSRGGTTDEQFF; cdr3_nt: TGTGCCAGCAGTCGCGGAGGGACTACGGATGAGCAGTTCTTC
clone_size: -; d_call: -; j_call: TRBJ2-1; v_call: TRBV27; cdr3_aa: CASSLPLPGYEQFF; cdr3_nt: TGTGCCAGCAGTTTACCCCTCCCGGGGTATGAGCAGTTCTTC
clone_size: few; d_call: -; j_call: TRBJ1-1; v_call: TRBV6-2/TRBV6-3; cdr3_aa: CASLFQVAEAFF; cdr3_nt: TGTGCCAGCTTGTTCCAGGTAGCTGAAGCTTTCTTT
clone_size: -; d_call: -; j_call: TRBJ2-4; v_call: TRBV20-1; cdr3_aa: CSASPGRAKNIQYF; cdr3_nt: TGCAGTGCTAGCCCAGGGAGGGCCAAAAACATTCAGTACTTC
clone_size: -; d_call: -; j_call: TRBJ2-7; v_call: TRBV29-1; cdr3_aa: CSVEEDTYEQYF; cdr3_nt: TGCAGCGTTGAAGAAGACACCTACGAGCAGTACTTC
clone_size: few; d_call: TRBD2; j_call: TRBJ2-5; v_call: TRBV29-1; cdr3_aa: CSVERGLAGGRETQYF; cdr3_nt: TGCAGCGTTGAACGGGGACTAGCGGGAGGGCGAGAGACCCAGTACTTC
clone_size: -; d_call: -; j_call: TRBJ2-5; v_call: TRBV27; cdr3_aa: CASTRRAGQSYNEQYF; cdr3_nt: TGTGCCAGCACTAGAAGGGCAGGTCAATCCTACAATGAGCAGTACTTC
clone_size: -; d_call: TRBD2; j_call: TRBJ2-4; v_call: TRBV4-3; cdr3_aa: CASSQDWGGGKNIQYF; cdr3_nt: TGCGCCAGCAGCCAAGATTGGGGGGGTGGCAAAAACATTCAGTACTTC
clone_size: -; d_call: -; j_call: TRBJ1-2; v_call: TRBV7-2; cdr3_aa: CASSSRYGYTF; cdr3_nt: TGTGCCAGCAGCTCCCGCTATGGCTACACCTTC
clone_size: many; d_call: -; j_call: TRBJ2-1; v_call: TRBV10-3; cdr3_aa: CAISLASSRGNEQFF; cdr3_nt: TGTGCCATCAGCCTAGCCTCGTCAAGGGGCAATGAGCAGTTCTTC
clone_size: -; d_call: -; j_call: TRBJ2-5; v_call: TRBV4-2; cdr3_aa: CASSQEGPQLNNEQYF; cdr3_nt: TGTGCCAGCAGCCAGGAAGGACCCCAGCTGAACAATGAGCAGTACTTC
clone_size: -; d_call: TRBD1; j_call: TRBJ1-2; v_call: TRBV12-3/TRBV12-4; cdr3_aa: CASSRTHRGYGYTF; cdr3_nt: TGTGCCAGCAGTAGGACTCACAGGGGGTATGGCTACACCTTC
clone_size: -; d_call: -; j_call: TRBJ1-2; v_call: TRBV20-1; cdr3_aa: CSARDAAGKGSGYTF; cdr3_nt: TGCAGTGCTAGGGATGCGGCAGGGAAAGGGAGTGGCTACACCTTC
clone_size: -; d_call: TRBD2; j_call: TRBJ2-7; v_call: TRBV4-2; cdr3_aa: CASSLGGGGDEQYF; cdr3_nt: TGTGCCAGCAGCCTAGGCGGGGGAGGCGACGAGCAGTACTTC
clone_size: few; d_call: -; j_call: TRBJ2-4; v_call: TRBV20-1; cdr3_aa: CSAPDKNIQYF; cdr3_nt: TGCAGTGCCCCAGACAAAAACATTCAGTACTTC
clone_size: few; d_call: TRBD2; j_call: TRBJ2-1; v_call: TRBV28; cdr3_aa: CASSSRLAGTYNEQFF; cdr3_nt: TGTGCCAGCAGTTCCCGACTAGCGGGGACCTACAATGAGCAGTTCTTC
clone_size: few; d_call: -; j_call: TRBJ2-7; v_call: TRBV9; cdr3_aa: CASSVEGGGHSYEQYF; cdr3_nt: TGTGCCAGCAGCGTAGAAGGTGGCGGTCATTCCTACGAGCAGTACTTC
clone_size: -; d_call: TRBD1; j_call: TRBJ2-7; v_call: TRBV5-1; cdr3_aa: CASSGQPGQTYEQYF; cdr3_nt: TGCGCCAGCAGCGGCCAACCGGGACAGACCTACGAGCAGTACTTC
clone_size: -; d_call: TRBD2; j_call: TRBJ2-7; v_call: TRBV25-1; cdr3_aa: CASKGLAGALRGYEQYF; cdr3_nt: TGTGCCAGCAAGGGACTAGCGGGAGCACTCCGGGGCTACGAGCAGTACTTC
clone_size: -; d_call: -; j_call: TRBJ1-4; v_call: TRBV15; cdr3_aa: CATSSSGLINEKLFF; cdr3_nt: TGTGCCACCAGCAGCAGCGGACTAATTAATGAAAAACTGTTTTTT
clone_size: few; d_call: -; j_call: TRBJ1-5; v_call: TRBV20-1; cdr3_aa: CSASSAGLGNQPQHF; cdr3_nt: TGCAGTGCTAGTAGTGCAGGGTTGGGCAATCAGCCCCAGCATTTT
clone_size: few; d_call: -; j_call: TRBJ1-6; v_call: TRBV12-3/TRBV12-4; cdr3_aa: CASSLLGGGNSPLHF; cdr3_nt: TGTGCCAGCAGTCTGCTCGGAGGTGGCAATTCACCCCTCCACTTT
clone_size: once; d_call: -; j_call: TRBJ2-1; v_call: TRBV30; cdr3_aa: CAWRKGFPYNEQFF; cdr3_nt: TGTGCCTGGAGAAAAGGCTTCCCCTACAATGAGCAGTTCTTC
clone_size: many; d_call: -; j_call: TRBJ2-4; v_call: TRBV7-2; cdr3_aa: CASSLQIAKNIQYF; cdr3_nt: TGTGCCAGCAGCTTACAGATAGCCAAAAACATTCAGTACTTC
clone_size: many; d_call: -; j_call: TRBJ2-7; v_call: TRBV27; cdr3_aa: CASSSTGTYEQYF; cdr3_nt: TGTGCCAGCAGCTCGACGGGGACCTACGAGCAGTACTTC
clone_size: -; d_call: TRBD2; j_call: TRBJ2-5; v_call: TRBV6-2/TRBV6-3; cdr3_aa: CASAFSLGLADQETQYF; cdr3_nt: TGTGCCAGCGCCTTCAGTTTGGGACTAGCGGACCAAGAGACCCAGTACTTC
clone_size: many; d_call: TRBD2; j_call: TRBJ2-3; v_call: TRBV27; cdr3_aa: CASSFSGGSTDTQYF; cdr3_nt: TGTGCCAGCAGTTTTAGCGGGGGTTCCACAGATACGCAGTATTTT
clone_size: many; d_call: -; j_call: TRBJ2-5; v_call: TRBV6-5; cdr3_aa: CASSYGGAQETQYF; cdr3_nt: TGTGCCAGCAGTTACGGGGGGGCTCAAGAGACCCAGTACTTC
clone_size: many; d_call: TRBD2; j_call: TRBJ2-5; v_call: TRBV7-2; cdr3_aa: CASTPTLLAGQETQYF; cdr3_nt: TGTGCCAGCACCCCAACCTTACTAGCGGGACAAGAGACCCAGTACTTC
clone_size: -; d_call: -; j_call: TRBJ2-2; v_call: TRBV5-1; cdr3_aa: CASSWGGHLANTGELFF; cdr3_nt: TGCGCCAGCAGCTGGGGGGGACACCTCGCGAACACCGGGGAGCTGTTTTTT
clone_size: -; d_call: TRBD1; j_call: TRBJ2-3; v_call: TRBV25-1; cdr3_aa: CASSESNRGLIADTQYF; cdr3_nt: TGTGCCAGCAGTGAATCGAACAGGGGGCTGATAGCAGATACGCAGTATTTT
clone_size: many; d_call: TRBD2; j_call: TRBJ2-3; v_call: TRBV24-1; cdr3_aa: CATSDAGTTTDTQYF; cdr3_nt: TGTGCCACCAGTGATGCCGGGACTACTACAGATACGCAGTATTTT